The 28 T cell receptor beta chains listed next were all sequenced from one sample in a study of shared clonotypes between healthy human individuals. Clones were read by immunoSEQ multiplex PCR, and TCRdb kept only the in-frame ones, dropping some. This sample has about 600,000 clones, with 97% found just once. The sequenced sample was naive CD4+ T cells sorted from blood. Indicated subset: CD45RA+ positively selected. The receptors stem from a woman aged 30 to 39 in good health.

This clone was counted a few times. V is TRBV18 and J is TRBJ2-5, with D hard to call. The CDR3 totals 12 residues. V lost 2 bases to trimming and J lost 3 bases, with 4 bases between them. CDR1 is KGHSH, CDR2 LQKENI, per germline. CDR3 amino acids: CASSPNEETQYF. In DNA, the CDR3 is TGTGCCAGCTCACCAAACGAAGAGACCCAGTACTTC. The complete variable domain, with remaining parts taken from reference TRBV18 and TRBJ2-5, reads NAGVMQNPRHLVRRRGQEARLRCSPMKGHSHVYWYRQLPEEGLKFMVYLQKENIIDESGMPKERFSAEFPKEGPSILRIQQVVRGDSAAYFCASSPNEETQYFGPGTRLLVL.

This chain links TRBV18 with TRBJ2-7; 14 bases line up with TRBD2. This CDR3 contains 14 residues. Trimming took 3 bases from V and 6 from J; bases not matched to a gene: 1. Germline V gives CDR1 KGHSH, CDR2 LQKENI. The CDR3 nucleotides are TGTGCCAGCTCACCGGGACTAGCGGGAGTCGAGCAGTACTTC. The encoded protein is CASSPGLAGVEQYF.

As regards this clone: The same CDR3 also results from other DNA sequences found in this sample. This chain links TRBV27 with TRBJ2-3; 11 bases map to TRBD2. CDR3 size: 17 residues. J was trimmed by 0 bases and V by 0 bases; bases with no gene match: 2. CDR1 and CDR2 (germline): MNHEY, SMNVEV (reference sequence). CDR3 DNA: TGTGCCAGCAGTTTATCGAGGACTAGCGGGAGCACAGATACGCAGTATTTT. This codes for CASSLSRTSGSTDTQYF.

The rearrangement joins TRBV10-3 to TRBJ2-3; D is unresolved. This CDR3 has 11 residues. Per germline, CDR1 ENHRY and CDR2 SYGVKD. The V end lost 8 bases, the J end lost 8 bases, and 11 bases lay between the germline ends. The CDR3 region has the DNA TGTGCCATCCTGGCGGACCGTACGCAGTATTTT. Translating it yields CAILADRTQYF.

The genes are TRBV28 and TRBJ1-2; TRBD1 aligns across 7 bases. In germline, CDR1 is MDHEN, CDR2 SYDVKM. The V and J ends lost 6 bases and 7 bases, in that order; junction bases with no gene match: 8. The CDR3 totals 13 residues. In DNA form, the CDR3 reads TGTGCCAGCAGCTGGGACAGCTTGTCTGGCTACACCTTC. Translation: CASSWDSLSGYTF.

The V and J genes are TRBV5-1 and TRBJ2-1; D perhaps matches TRBD2 (5 bases). The CDR3 length is 12 residues. V was shortened by 7 bases and J by 9 bases, with 14 bases between the two germline ends. Germline assignment: CDR1 SGHRS and CDR2 YFSETQ. CDR3 residues: CASGERRSEQFF. Here the CDR3 DNA reads TGCGCCAGCGGGGAGAGGCGGAGTGAGCAGTTCTTC.

V usage is TRBV18 and J usage is TRBJ2-3, with 9 nucleotides matching TRBD2. CDR1 KGHSH and CDR2 LQKENI come from the germline V gene. CDR3 length: 16 residues. Unmatched junction bases numbered 8, after V lost 3 bases and J lost 4 bases. CDR3 nucleotide sequence: TGTGCCAGCTCACCGTATCTAGCGGGAACAGCAGATACGCAGTATTTT. This translates into CASSPYLAGTADTQYF. Filled out from reference TRBV18 and TRBJ2-3, the complete variable domain reads NAGVMQNPRHLVRRRGQEARLRCSPMKGHSHVYWYRQLPEEGLKFMVYLQKENIIDESGMPKERFSAEFPKEGPSILRIQQVVRGDSAAYFCASSPYLAGTADTQYFGPGTRLTVL.

The rearrangement links TRBV6-5 to TRBJ1-1; the D gene is possibly TRBD1 (5 bases). Trimming shortened V by 0 bases and J by 6 bases, and 8 bases separated the two germline ends. The CDR3 extends over 13 amino acids. Germline V CDR1 and CDR2: MNHEY, SVGAGI. DNA of the CDR3: TGTGCCAGCAGTTACTCGACGGGGCCTGAAGCTTTCTTT. Residues: CASSYSTGPEAFF.

V is TRBV5-1 and J is TRBJ2-1; the D gene is possibly TRBD1 (6 bases). The V end was cut by 2 bases, the J end by 0 bases, with 9 bases between. Germline CDR1 is SGHRS and CDR2 is YFSETQ. The CDR3 covers 15 residues. CDR3 sequence reads: CASSLGQPSYNEQFF. The DNA of the CDR3 is TGCGCCAGCAGCTTAGGACAGCCCTCCTACAATGAGCAGTTCTTC.

Turning to this clone: Other DNA sequences in the same sample also yield this CDR3. This sequence joins TRBV5-1 and TRBJ2-2, with TRBD2 identical over 12 bases. J was trimmed by 4 bases and V by 0 bases; bases with no gene match: 1. The germline gives CDR1 SGHRS, CDR2 YFSETQ. The CDR3 length is 16 residues. CDR3 bases: TGCGCCAGCAGCTTGGGACTAGCGGGAGTCACCGGGGAGCTGTTTTTT. Translated, it gives CASSLGLAGVTGELFF.

V is TRBV5-1 and J is TRBJ2-7; 12 bases match TRBD2. The V gene's germline CDR1 is SGHRS and CDR2 YFSETQ. CDR3 size: 15 residues. Trimming removed 3 bases from V and 2 bases from J; junction bases left unmatched: 3. CDR3 region: CASSSGLAGTYEQYF. In nucleotides, the CDR3 is TGCGCCAGCAGCTCCGGACTAGCGGGGACCTACGAGCAGTACTTC.

The chain couples TRBV2 to TRBJ2-3, with D perhaps assigned TRBD1 or TRBD2 (6 bases each). The CDR3 contains 11 residues. The germline V gene encodes CDR1 SNHLY and CDR2 FYNNEI. Between the trimmed V and J ends, which lost 5 bases and 15 bases, there was a span of 15 bases. This CDR3 reads CASSTAGQGYF. The CDR3 DNA sequence: TGTGCCAGCAGTACTGCGGGACAAGGATATTTT. The full variable domain, rest sourced from reference TRBV2 and TRBJ2-3, is EPEVTQTPSHQVTQMGQEVILRCVPISNHLYFYWYRQILGQKVEFLVSFYNNEISEKSEIFDDQFSVERPDGSNFTLKIRSTKLEDSAMYFCASSTAGQGYFGPGTRLTVL.

The chain joins TRBV4-1 to TRBJ2-1, with TRBD2 matching 7 bases. Germline CDR1 and CDR2: MGHRA and YSYEKL. This CDR3 has 16 amino acids. Trimming at V came to 0 bases and at J to 7 bases, leaving 9 bases not matched to a gene. The CDR3 bases are TGCGCCAGCAGCCAAGAAGGACGGGAGGCGGGGAATGAGCAGTTCTTC. Translated: CASSQEGREAGNEQFF.

V and J are TRBV2 and TRBJ2-7; 7 positions agree with TRBD2. The CDR3 runs to 19 residues. Trimming took 3 bases from V and 3 from J; bases not matched to a gene: 20. CDR1 and CDR2 (germline): SNHLY, FYNNEI. This CDR3 reads CASSDFSLAVSKNHYEQYF. CDR3 nucleotide sequence: TGTGCCAGCAGTGATTTCTCGCTAGCGGTCTCTAAGAATCACTACGAGCAGTACTTC.

The chain recombines TRBV6-5 with TRBJ2-7; 7 bases map to TRBD2. V was pared by 0 bases and J by 4 bases, with 6 bases of the junction left unmatched. CDR1 and CDR2 (germline): MNHEY, SVGAGI. The CDR3 runs 15 residues. CDR3 coding DNA: TGTGCCAGCAGTTACTCTTGGAGCGGGAATTACGAGCAGTACTTC. This encodes CASSYSWSGNYEQYF.

V and J are TRBV5-3 and TRBJ2-5; 8 bases align to TRBD2. TRBV5-3 is an open reading frame, and its role is uncertain. With V trimmed by 1 base and J by 5 bases, 4 bases remained unmatched. This CDR3 has 14 residues. The CDR3 DNA follows: TGTGCCAGAAGCTTGTACGGGAGGGCCGAGACCCAGTACTTC. Residues: CARSLYGRAETQYF.

This chain joins TRBV29-1 and TRBJ2-1, with 7 bases fitting TRBD1. Losses at the gene ends were 8 bases for V and 8 bases for J; bases not matched to a gene: 6. Germline CDR1 SQVTM, CDR2 ANQGSEA. This CDR3 is 11 amino acids long. In DNA, the CDR3 is TGCAGCTCAGACAGGGCTGATGAGCAGTTCTTC. Translated: CSSDRADEQFF.

The chain has TRBV7-9 and TRBJ2-7; no reliable D call. The length of the CDR3 is 13 residues. Trimming cost V 5 bases and J 7 bases, with 15 bases left between them. Germline CDR1 SEHNR, CDR2 FQNEAQ (reference sequence). The CDR3 DNA reads as TGTGCCAGCAGCCGGGCCCCTCTGGAGGAGCAGTACTTC. This codes for CASSRAPLEEQYF.

V is TRBV6-1 and J is TRBJ2-7; 8 bases line up with TRBD2. Losses at the gene ends were 4 bases for V and 3 bases for J; bases not matched to a gene: 5. Germline CDR1 is MNHNS and CDR2 is SASEGT. The CDR3 spans 14 residues. In nucleotides, the CDR3 is TGTGCCAGCAGTGGGGCAGCGGGGGTCTACGAGCAGTACTTC. Its translation: CASSGAAGVYEQYF.

V gene TRBV5-5 combines with J gene TRBJ2-7, with D perhaps matching TRBD1 or TRBD2 (5 bases each). The CDR3 has 15 amino acids. Germline values: CDR1 SGHKS, CDR2 YYEKEE (reference sequence). The germline V and J ends were trimmed by 0 bases and 3 bases, with 13 bases remaining between them. The CDR3 region has the DNA TGTGCCAGCAGCTTGGCCGGAGTTGGGGGCTACGAGCAGTACTTC. It translates to CASSLAGVGGYEQYF.

The genes are TRBV10-3 and TRBJ2-2; maybe TRBD2 (7 bases). CDR1 ENHRY and CDR2 SYGVKD come from the germline V gene. This CDR3 is 16 amino acids long. Trimming took 0 bases from V and 1 from J, leaving 9 bases between them. CDR3: CAISESGGQNTGELFF. The CDR3 DNA sequence: TGTGCCATCAGTGAGTCCGGGGGGCAGAACACCGGGGAGCTGTTTTTT.

The chain joins TRBV11-2 to TRBJ2-5, with D perhaps matching TRBD2 (6 bases). V gave up 4 bases and J gave up 0 bases, with 21 bases separating them. The CDR3 covers 18 residues. The germline V gene encodes CDR1 SGHAT and CDR2 FQNNGV. CDR3: CASSSPTRPPPYQETQYF. CDR3 bases: TGTGCCAGCAGCTCCCCGACTAGGCCACCTCCGTACCAAGAGACCCAGTACTTC.

The chain combines TRBV29-1 with TRBJ1-1; perhaps TRBD1 as D (5 bases). CDR1 is SQVTM and CDR2 is ANQGSEA in the germline V gene. This CDR3 comprises 13 residues. V gave up 2 bases and J gave up 0 bases, with 7 bases separating them. The CDR3 reads CSVERGMNTEAFF. CDR3 bases: TGCAGCGTTGAAAGGGGAATGAACACTGAAGCTTTCTTT. Full variable domain (remainder filled in from reference TRBV29-1 and TRBJ1-1): SAVISQKPSRDICQRGTSLTIQCQVDSQVTMMFWYRQQPGQSLTLIATANQGSEATYESGFVIDKFPISRPNLTFSTLTVSNMSPEDSSIYLCSVERGMNTEAFFGQGTRLTVV.

V is TRBV7-2 and J is TRBJ1-1, with a weak D call TRBD1 (6 bases). The V end was cut by 1 base, the J end by 5 bases, with 17 bases between. The CDR3 consists of 16 residues. Germline loops: CDR1 SGHTA, CDR2 FQGNSA. The CDR3 DNA is TGTGCCAGCAGCTTAGTCGGGGCAGGGGCGGAAACTGAAGCTTTCTTT. Protein product: CASSLVGAGAETEAFF.

V gene TRBV28 combines with J gene TRBJ1-5, with TRBD1 matching 7 bases. CDR1 MDHEN and CDR2 SYDVKM come from the germline V gene. Unmatched junction bases numbered 5, after V lost 8 bases and J lost 4 bases. The CDR3 covers 13 residues. The CDR3 DNA sequence: TGTGCCAGCCACGACAGGGTAAATCAGCCCCAGCATTTT. Its translation is CASHDRVNQPQHF.

The CDR3 DNA sequence: TGTGCCATCAGTGACCAGGGTACCGGGGCCAACGTCCTGACTTTC. This encodes CAISDQGTGANVLTF. This chain connects TRBV10-3 to TRBJ2-6, with D possibly matching TRBD1 (5 bases). CDR3 length equals 15 residues. CDR1 and CDR2 from the germline V gene are ENHRY and SYGVKD. V lost 3 bases to trimming and J lost 4 bases, with 10 bases between them.

This clone appeared once. The rearrangement joins TRBV4-2 to TRBJ2-1; 14 bases are shared with TRBD2. The CDR3 loop spans 18 amino acids. V lost 0 bases to trimming and J lost 9 bases; unmatched junction nucleotides: 10. Germline V gene sequence: CDR1 LGHNA, CDR2 YNFKEQ. The CDR3 is CASSQERTSGGTSGEQFF. The CDR3 bases are TGTGCCAGCAGCCAAGAGCGGACTAGCGGGGGGACTTCGGGTGAGCAGTTCTTC.

J is TRBJ2-1 and V is TRBV7-3; D is undetermined. Germline V gene lookup returns CDR1 SGHTA and CDR2 FQGTGA. The CDR3 has 16 amino acids. V gave up 0 bases and J gave up 0 bases, with 9 bases separating them. The CDR3 loop is CASSLTFLSSYNEQFF. The CDR3 coding sequence is TGTGCCAGCAGCTTAACGTTTCTATCCTCCTACAATGAGCAGTTCTTC.